These T cell receptor beta chains were read from a single sample in a study of tumor-infiltrating lymphocytes in primary liver carcinoma. TCRdb processed the multiplex PCR reads anew with MiXCR; each CDR3 protein has one entry. The data show 90,000 to 100,000 distinct CDR3 sequences, 55% to 70% seen once. Sample: liver tumor tissue from sampling region 5. These TCRs come from a woman aged 60-75 years with primary liver carcinoma and hepatitis B virus infection. The CDR3 runs from the conserved cysteine through the conserved F or W. The D gene is left open where the match is weak. The size of a clone is reported for some rows only, either as once, few or many, or as a class for expanded clones.

TRBJ2-1 | TRBD2 | - | TRBV11-3 | TGTGCCAACAGCGCCGGACAGGGGGGACTAGCGGGAGGATTCAATAAACAGTTCTTC | CANSAGQGGLAGGFNKQFF
TRBJ1-1 | - | few | TRBV7-9 | TGTGCCAGCAGCTTAGGAGGGGCTGAAGCTTTCTTT | CASSLGGAEAFF
TRBJ2-1 | TRBD2 | - | TRBV20-1 | TGCAGTGCTAGCGGCACTAGCGGGACCAATGAGCAGTTCTTC | CSASGTSGTNEQFF
TRBJ2-1 | TRBD1 | - | TRBV7-9 | TGTGCCGACAGCTTAGGTGACAGGGGCGATGAGCAGTTCTTC | CADSLGDRGDEQFF
TRBJ1-2 | TRBD1 | many | TRBV5-1 | TGCGCCAGCAGCGAACCGGGACAGGGGGCGCGGGGCTACACCTTC | CASSEPGQGARGYTF
TRBJ2-6 | - | many | TRBV12-3/TRBV12-4 | TGTGCCAGCAGTCCCAGGGTAGCTGGGGCCAACGTCCTGACTTTC | CASSPRVAGANVLTF
TRBJ2-1 | - | many | TRBV28 | TGTGCCAGCAGGGGAGGCGGGGCCACCAGGTCCTACAATGAGCAGTTCTTC | CASRGGGATRSYNEQFF
TRBJ2-1 | TRBD2 | - | TRBV5-4 | TGTGCCAGCAACCCCCGACTAGCGGGAGAATCAAATGAACAGTTCTTC | CASNPRLAGESNEQFF
TRBJ2-1 | - | - | TRBV11-3 | TGTGCCAGCAGCTTGGCAGCGACTGCCCGGGACGAGCAGTTCTTC | CASSLAATARDEQFF
TRBJ2-1 | TRBD2 | - | TRBV12-3/TRBV12-4 | TGTGCAAGCAGTTTAGCGGGAAATAGCGGGAGGGCCGAGGATGAGCAGTTCTTC | CASSLAGNSGRAEDEQFF
TRBJ2-7 | - | many | TRBV12-3/TRBV12-4 | TGTGCCAGCACCCCGGGACCGCCTGGCGAGCAGTACTTC | CASTPGPPGEQYF
TRBJ2-7 | - | once | TRBV11-3 | TGTGCCAGCAGCTTAGATGGGGCGAGGAGCTCCTACAAGCAGTACTTC | CASSLDGARSSYKQYF
TRBJ2-3 | - | - | TRBV6-5 | TGTGCCAGTGCTGGGAGTTCAAGCACAGAAACGCAGTATTTT | CASAGSSSTETQYF
TRBJ2-1 | TRBD2 | - | TRBV11-2 | TGTGCCAGCAGCAGGAGAGTAGCGGGAGGACCGGGGGATGATCAGTTCTTC | CASSRRVAGGPGDDQFF
TRBJ2-7 | - | - | TRBV4-1 | TGCACCAGCAACCAAGATACGGAGACAAGACTTTACGAGCAGTACTTC | CTSNQDTETRLYEQYF
TRBJ2-5 | - | - | TRBV28 | TGTGCCAACAGTCTACTAGGAAGGGATCAAGAGACCCAGTACTTC | CANSLLGRDQETQYF
TRBJ2-7 | TRBD2 | many | TRBV14 | TGTGCCAGCAGCCAAGATCAGCGGCTAGCGGGAGTCGGCGAGCAGTACTTC | CASSQDQRLAGVGEQYF
TRBJ1-2 | - | - | TRBV4-1 | TGCGCCAGCAGCCAAGAACAGTGGACAGAATCGGGTGCCTACACCTTC | CASSQEQWTESGAYTF
TRBJ2-7 | TRBD2 | - | TRBV30 | TGTGCCTGTGCAACTAGCGGGAGAAACGAGCAGTACTTC | CACATSGRNEQYF
TRBJ2-2 | - | - | TRBV5-4 | TGTGCCAGCAGCCCCGGGGGAGAAGGGACCGGGGAGCTGTTTTTT | CASSPGGEGTGELFF
TRBJ2-5 | - | many | TRBV18 | TGTGCCAGCTCACCAAGGTCAGAAGAGACCCAGTACTTC | CASSPRSEETQYF
TRBJ2-5 | TRBD2 | - | TRBV6-1 | TGTGCCAGTACAGAGGAGCTTTTAGTAGCGGGAGGGGGGACCCAATACTTC | CASTEELLVAGGGTQYF
TRBJ2-1 | TRBD2 | - | TRBV4-2 | TGTGCCAGCAGGCAAGGACCGGGACTAACAGCCATGAAGCAGTTCTTC | CASRQGPGLTAMKQFF
TRBJ2-1 | TRBD2 | - | TRBV7-8 | TGTGCCAGCAGCCCCATCAGCGGGAGGGCCAATGAGTGGTTCTTC | CASSPISGRANEWFF
TRBJ2-5 | TRBD1 | - | TRBV6-1 | TGTGCCAACAGTGAATCCACGACAGGGGGGCAGACCCAGTACTTC | CANSESTTGGQTQYF
TRBJ2-7 | - | - | TRBV11-2 | TGTGTCAGCAGCCGATTGAGGTCTTCATACGGCGAGCAGTACTTC | CVSSRLRSSYGEQYF
TRBJ1-1 | - | - | TRBV11-2 | TGTGCCAGTAGCTTCGCTTGGGGCACTGAAGCTTTCTTT | CASSFAWGTEAFF
TRBJ2-1 | - | - | TRBV20-1 | TGCAGTGCTATATGGTGGCGGCGCTACAATGAGCAGTTCTTC | CSAIWWRRYNEQFF
TRBJ2-7 | - | - | TRBV6-6 | TGTGTCACCTATCTAGGGGGCTCTCGGGGGGAGCAGTACTTC | CVTYLGGSRGEQYF